This TCR beta chain stems from a study of T cells in Graves' hyperthyroidism and ophthalmopathy (dated by TCRdb to between 2017 and 2020). As for the study more broadly: Peripheral blood samples were taken at initial diagnosis, before any treatment was given. Thyroid tissue and blood T-cell repertoires from roughly 6 Graves' hyperthyroidism patients were also compared in the study. Following sampling, methimazole starting at 30 mg daily was given to hyperthyroidism patients, and high-dose intravenous methylprednisolone was given to ophthalmopathy patients. According to the paper, TCR Vbeta CDR3 sequencing was carried out on approximately 140 peripheral blood samples, which came from fewer than 50 ophthalmopathy, around 75 hyperthyroidism and about 17 progressor patients. The 100 or so discovery patients were randomly divided into training and test sets at a 7:3 ratio. An independent validation cohort of about 19 hyperthyroidism patients and 17 patients who later progressed to ophthalmopathy tested prospective prediction of ophthalmopathy. To identify TCR V-J signatures that set the groups apart, the researchers used a discovery cohort of 100 patients, made up of roughly 40 with Graves' ophthalmopathy and about 59 with stable Graves' hyperthyroidism. The paper as a whole reports these results and caveats: During validation, the model predicted progression to ophthalmopathy a median of around six months ahead of onset, with around 70% sensitivity and 72.22% specificity. No statistical method was used to set the sample size in advance, and investigators knew the group allocation. A model built on a 13 V-J signature distinguished ophthalmopathy from stable hyperthyroidism, reaching 87.88% sensitivity and approximately 81% specificity in cross-validation and 80%/75% in testing. Blood samples also contained most of the expanded thyroid clonotypes (frequency above 0.001), which suggests that blood repertoires may reflect thyroid immune responses.

The CDR3 contains 13 residues, cysteine and phenylalanine counted. Only the CDR3 region is kept as DNA, spanning 39 bases read in frame from base 1. The V and J ends are trimmed by 7 bases and 6 bases, leaving 13 bases between them. This clonotype was observed many times. Its cognate antigen has yet to be identified. Base quality data are lacking; no much larger clone is found one base away. The TCR beta CDR3 regions were amplified from RNA transcripts. The TCR CDR3 was subjected to a first round of RT-PCR using the HTBI primer set and the Qiagen OneStep RT-PCR kit. A second multiplex PCR round built the libraries, followed by size selection and purification. Libraries were sequenced paired-end with 100 bp reads on an Illumina HiSeq2000. Under the source paper's analysis protocol: SOAPnuke was used to process the raw data, with reads discarded if the reads contained adapters or uncalled bases, had a mean Phred below 15, or lacked an exact constant-primer or identifier match. COPE v1.2.5 was used to merge the high-quality paired reads, and each unique nucleotide sequence was defined as a clonotype. MiTCR v1.1 was used to align clonotypes to the IMGT TRBV, TRBD and TRBJ reference segments. Only V-J combinations with frequency above 0.0001, covering about 99% of repertoires, were analysed. The TCS score was defined as the ratio of F50 (clonal expansion) to E x V (chaos), calculated using BLOSUM62-based TCRdist between CDR3 peptides within each V-J. Welch's t-statistics and random forest reduced just over 500 V-J features to 13, which were used in a naive Bayes classifier (R e1071). Starting from the raw public reads, TCRdb applied fastp trimming at Q25, assembled clones with MiXCR and retained in-frame beta chains. Each entry is one CDR3 protein sequence, shown with its most common DNA and genes. The V and J calls and clone size come from TCRdb's table, not from the authors' own analysis. This sample has about 280,000 distinct CDR3 sequences in its table, and approximately 26% of those were observed once. Of the sample, more than 25% is held by the ten largest clones.

Hyperthyroidism patients were newly diagnosed, with disease duration under 2 months, and aged 18 to 65 years. The study excluded patients with uncontrolled infections, other autoimmune diseases, pregnancy or lactation. Diagnoses were based on clinical symptoms, serum thyroxine and TRAb, thyroid ultrasound and orbital computed tomography. Blood from progressor patients was drawn when they were first diagnosed with hyperthyroidism, before any ophthalmopathy symptoms appeared. PBMCs were isolated from about 10 ml of fresh peripheral blood by Ficoll-Paque density gradient centrifugation. Patients classed as progressors first received a Graves' hyperthyroidism diagnosis and then went on to develop ophthalmopathy during follow-up. Total RNA was extracted with Trizol reagent, and quality was checked on an Agilent 2100 Bioanalyzer.

Sequenced sample: blood. The TCR comes from a middle-aged man with Graves' hyperthyroidism that later progressed to Graves' ophthalmopathy. This sequence uses TRBV12-3 or TRBV12-4 and TRBJ1-5; no confident D gene assignment can be made. The CDR3 here reads CASTTGGIQPQHF. The nucleotides are TGTGCCAGCACCACGGGCGGAATTCAGCCCCAGCATTTT.